The TCR beta chain under discussion was sequenced for a study of blood T cells in healthy people across ages. Donors were healthy Caucasian individuals from Russia aged about 6 to 95. A J-beta primer mix and a sample-barcoded 5' primer were used in a second PCR of about 7 to 12 cycles. Samples each returned at least 3 million CDR3-containing paired-end reads. TCRdb recomputed calls from the 5' RACE reads with MiXCR, one row per CDR3 protein. The repertoire includes about 800,000 distinct CDR3 sequences, 20% to 25% of them detected once, and 3% to 4% sits in the top ten. This CDR3 spans 18 amino acids. Germline lookup yields CDR1 MDHEN and CDR2 SYDVKM. Trimming took 5 bases from V and 2 from J; bases not matched to a gene: 15. The sample was also linked to a second study, of T cells of mothers and their children. That paper notes: Sequencing got over 8 million TCR beta CDR3 reads from each mother and some 3 million from each child. Similar thymic selection effects on TCR recombination output appear in pairs, both related and unrelated.

Sequencing was carried out using blood. The receptor was isolated from a boy aged 5 to 17 in good health. J is TRBJ2-5 and V is TRBV28; 9 bases agree with TRBD2. The CDR3 DNA reads TGTGCCAGCAGTCCCTTTTTAGCGGGGGACGCCCCACAAGAGACCCAGTACTTC. It yields the protein CASSPFLAGDAPQETQYF. The full variable domain, with the rest looked up from reference TRBV28 and TRBJ2-5, is DVKVTQSSRYLVKRTGEKVFLECVQDMDHENMFWYRQDPGLGLRLIYFSYDVKMKEKGDIPEGYSVSREKKERFSLILESASTNQTSMYLCASSPFLAGDAPQETQYFGPGTRLLVL.